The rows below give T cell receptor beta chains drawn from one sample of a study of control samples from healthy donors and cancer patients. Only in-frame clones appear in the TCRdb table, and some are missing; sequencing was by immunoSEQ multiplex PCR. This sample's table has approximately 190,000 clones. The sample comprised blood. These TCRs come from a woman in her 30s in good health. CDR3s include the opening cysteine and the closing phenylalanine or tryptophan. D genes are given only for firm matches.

cdr3_nt: TGCGCCAGCAGCCAAGGCGGGACAAGGTTCCTTCCTGGAAACACCATATATTTT
cdr3_aa: CASSQGGTRFLPGNTIYF
j_call: TRBJ1-3
v_call: TRBV4-1
d_call: .

cdr3_nt: TGCGCCAGCAGCCTAGACAGGGTAAGAGGCGAGCAGTACTTC
cdr3_aa: CASSLDRVRGEQYF
j_call: TRBJ2-7
v_call: TRBV5-1
d_call: TRBD1

cdr3_nt: TGTGCCAGCAGTCCAAGAAGACAGGTCCTAGCCAAAAACATTCAGTACTTC
cdr3_aa: CASSPRRQVLAKNIQYF
j_call: TRBJ2-4
v_call: TRBV28
d_call: .

cdr3_nt: TGTGCCAGCAGTTCAATTCAGGGGGAAGCTTTCTTT
cdr3_aa: CASSSIQGEAFF
j_call: TRBJ1-1
v_call: TRBV12-3/TRBV12-4
d_call: .

cdr3_nt: TGTGCCAGCAGCAGGGAAGGGGAGATCGGGGAAAAACTGTTTTTT
cdr3_aa: CASSREGEIGEKLFF
j_call: TRBJ1-4
v_call: TRBV21-1
d_call: .

cdr3_nt: TGTGCCAGCAGCCAATATAATTACGAGCAGTACTTC
cdr3_aa: CASSQYNYEQYF
j_call: TRBJ2-7
v_call: TRBV3-1/TRBV3-2
d_call: .

cdr3_nt: TGTGCCAGCAGTTACTTGTTAGGGGCCGGAAACACCATATATTTT
cdr3_aa: CASSYLLGAGNTIYF
j_call: TRBJ1-3
v_call: TRBV6-5
d_call: .

cdr3_nt: TGCAGCATATACATCGGGGACACTGAAGCTTTCTTT
cdr3_aa: CSIYIGDTEAFF
j_call: TRBJ1-1
v_call: TRBV29-1
d_call: .

cdr3_nt: TGCGCCAGCAGCCCTATCGGGACAGGTAGGAGTCAGCCCCAGCATTTT
cdr3_aa: CASSPIGTGRSQPQHF
j_call: TRBJ1-5
v_call: TRBV4-1
d_call: TRBD1

cdr3_nt: TGTGCCAGCAGCTTACTAGCGGTGCAGGGAGATACGCAGTATTTT
cdr3_aa: CASSLLAVQGDTQYF
j_call: TRBJ2-3
v_call: TRBV7-8
d_call: TRBD2

cdr3_nt: TGTGCCAGCAGCCAAGATAGGAATAGCGGGGGGTATAGCACAGATACGCAGTATTTT
cdr3_aa: CASSQDRNSGGYSTDTQYF
j_call: TRBJ2-3
v_call: TRBV4-2
d_call: TRBD2

cdr3_nt: TGCAGCGTTCGACAGGGCGGGGATCAGCCCCAGCATTTT
cdr3_aa: CSVRQGGDQPQHF
j_call: TRBJ1-5
v_call: TRBV29-1
d_call: TRBD1

cdr3_nt: TGTGCCAGCAGCTTAGGAAAGAACACTGAAGCTTTCTTT
cdr3_aa: CASSLGKNTEAFF
j_call: TRBJ1-1
v_call: TRBV11-3
d_call: .

cdr3_nt: TGTGCCAGCAGAAGTAGGGGGGGGCGTATAGATGGCTACACCTTC
cdr3_aa: CASRSRGGRIDGYTF
j_call: TRBJ1-2
v_call: TRBV27
d_call: .

cdr3_nt: TGTGCCAGCAAGCTAGCGGGGGGGAATGAGCAGTTCTTC
cdr3_aa: CASKLAGGNEQFF
j_call: TRBJ2-1
v_call: TRBV6-5
d_call: TRBD2

cdr3_nt: TGCGCCAGCAGCCCTGACAGGGTGAATCAGCCCCAGCATTTT
cdr3_aa: CASSPDRVNQPQHF
j_call: TRBJ1-5
v_call: TRBV5-1
d_call: TRBD1

cdr3_nt: TGTGCCAGCAGTTTATTTGGGACAGGAAACTATGGCTACACCTTC
cdr3_aa: CASSLFGTGNYGYTF
j_call: TRBJ1-2
v_call: TRBV28
d_call: TRBD1

cdr3_nt: TGTGCCAGCAGTCAATCCGAGACTCTCCAAGAGACCCAGTACTTC
cdr3_aa: CASSQSETLQETQYF
j_call: TRBJ2-5
v_call: TRBV3-1/TRBV3-2
d_call: .

cdr3_nt: TGTGCCAGCAGCTTACCCCAGACCATGAACACTGAAGCTTTCTTT
cdr3_aa: CASSLPQTMNTEAFF
j_call: TRBJ1-1
v_call: TRBV7-9
d_call: .

cdr3_nt: TGTGCCAGCAGTTTAAGGGGGAAGGGGATTAGCAATCAGCCCCAGCATTTT
cdr3_aa: CASSLRGKGISNQPQHF
j_call: TRBJ1-5
v_call: TRBV28
d_call: .

cdr3_nt: TGTGCCACCAAGAGGGGACAGCTTAATGAAAAACTGTTTTTT
cdr3_aa: CATKRGQLNEKLFF
j_call: TRBJ1-4
v_call: TRBV11-2
d_call: TRBD1

cdr3_nt: TGTGCCAGCAGCCGCGGGACCCCCGGACGAGAAGCTTTCTTT
cdr3_aa: CASSRGTPGREAFF
j_call: TRBJ1-1
v_call: TRBV11-3
d_call: .

cdr3_nt: TGTGCCAGCAGTTCCGGGACAGGGGGCGTTGGCTACACCTTC
cdr3_aa: CASSSGTGGVGYTF
j_call: TRBJ1-2
v_call: TRBV5-4
d_call: TRBD1

cdr3_nt: TGCGCCAGCAGCTTGGCAAGGACAGGGGATGGCTACACCTTC
cdr3_aa: CASSLARTGDGYTF
j_call: TRBJ1-2
v_call: TRBV5-1
d_call: TRBD1

cdr3_nt: TGTGCCAGCTCACCAACTTTAACGGGGCCTAGCACAGATACGCAGTATTTT
cdr3_aa: CASSPTLTGPSTDTQYF
j_call: TRBJ2-3
v_call: TRBV18
d_call: .

cdr3_nt: TGTGCCAGCAGTTCGCTGACAGGGGGCTTTGAGCAGTTCTTC
cdr3_aa: CASSSLTGGFEQFF
j_call: TRBJ2-1
v_call: TRBV27
d_call: TRBD1

cdr3_nt: TGTACCAGCAGTTTAGCCCGTGAAGCTTTCTTT
cdr3_aa: CTSSLAREAFF
j_call: TRBJ1-1
v_call: TRBV28
d_call: .

cdr3_nt: TGTGCCAGCAGCTGGGGGGGACTAGCGGGGTCGGCATTGCAGTTCTTC
cdr3_aa: CASSWGGLAGSALQFF
j_call: TRBJ2-1
v_call: TRBV7-2
d_call: TRBD2

cdr3_nt: TGCAGCGTTGAAGAGGGGTACTATGGCTACACCTTC
cdr3_aa: CSVEEGYYGYTF
j_call: TRBJ1-2
v_call: TRBV29-1
d_call: .

cdr3_nt: TGTGCCAGCAGCCTGAACGGGGGGGAGCTGTTTTTT
cdr3_aa: CASSLNGGELFF
j_call: TRBJ2-2
v_call: TRBV5-6
d_call: .

cdr3_nt: TGTGCCAGCAGCTTTACCGGGACAGGGTCAATGAAGGCGGGGACTGAAGCTTTCTTT
cdr3_aa: CASSFTGTGSMKAGTEAFF
j_call: TRBJ1-1
v_call: TRBV7-9
d_call: TRBD1

cdr3_nt: TGTGCCATCAGTGAGAGGGCAGGGAGGCAGCCCCAGCATTTT
cdr3_aa: CAISERAGRQPQHF
j_call: TRBJ1-5
v_call: TRBV10-3
d_call: .

cdr3_nt: TGTGCCAGCACCCCACAGGGACTCACTGAAGCTTTCTTT
cdr3_aa: CASTPQGLTEAFF
j_call: TRBJ1-1
v_call: TRBV7-9
d_call: .

cdr3_nt: TGTGCCAGCAGCCCCGGGACAATCTATAATTCACCCCTCCACTTT
cdr3_aa: CASSPGTIYNSPLHF
j_call: TRBJ1-6
v_call: TRBV3-1/TRBV3-2
d_call: .

cdr3_nt: TGCGCCAGCAGCCAAGAAAGCAGACGCAACACTGAAGCTTTCTTT
cdr3_aa: CASSQESRRNTEAFF
j_call: TRBJ1-1
v_call: TRBV4-1
d_call: .

cdr3_nt: TGTGCCAGCAGAACGGACAGGGTGGACACTGAAGCTTTCTTT
cdr3_aa: CASRTDRVDTEAFF
j_call: TRBJ1-1
v_call: TRBV28
d_call: TRBD1

cdr3_nt: TGCAGCGTTCACGGGGACGGAAACACCATATATTTT
cdr3_aa: CSVHGDGNTIYF
j_call: TRBJ1-3
v_call: TRBV29-1
d_call: .

cdr3_nt: TGTGCAAGTCGCTTAAGGTCGCAGGTCTCTGAAGCTTTCTTT
cdr3_aa: CASRLRSQVSEAFF
j_call: TRBJ1-1
v_call: TRBV12-2
d_call: .

cdr3_nt: TGCGCCAGCAGCCAAGAGCCTAGCGGGGGAACATACGAGCAGTACTTC
cdr3_aa: CASSQEPSGGTYEQYF
j_call: TRBJ2-7
v_call: TRBV4-3
d_call: TRBD2

cdr3_nt: TGTGCCAGCAGCTTGGACTCTAATTCACCCCTCCACTTT
cdr3_aa: CASSLDSNSPLHF
j_call: TRBJ1-6
v_call: TRBV7-9
d_call: .

cdr3_nt: TGTGCCAGCAGTTACTCTCGGGGTTCTACGATGTTCTTC
cdr3_aa: CASSYSRGSTMFF
j_call: TRBJ2-1
v_call: TRBV6-5
d_call: .

cdr3_nt: TGTGCCAGCAGTTACAGGGGGCCGTATGGCTACACCTTC
cdr3_aa: CASSYRGPYGYTF
j_call: TRBJ1-2
v_call: TRBV6-2/TRBV6-3
d_call: TRBD1

cdr3_nt: TGTGCCAGCAGCTTAGTGGGACAGGGGACAAGTGAGCAGTACTTC
cdr3_aa: CASSLVGQGTSEQYF
j_call: TRBJ2-7
v_call: TRBV7-9
d_call: TRBD1

cdr3_nt: TGTGCCAGCGCGAGGTCGGAGACCCAGTACTTC
cdr3_aa: CASARSETQYF
j_call: TRBJ2-5
v_call: TRBV7-2
d_call: .

cdr3_nt: TGCAGCGCGCTGTCGACCAGGGGCTCCTACAATGAGCAGTTCTTC
cdr3_aa: CSALSTRGSYNEQFF
j_call: TRBJ2-1
v_call: TRBV29-1
d_call: .

cdr3_nt: TGTGCCAGCAGTTTAATTTATTCACCCCTCCACTTT
cdr3_aa: CASSLIYSPLHF
j_call: TRBJ1-6
v_call: TRBV12-3/TRBV12-4
d_call: .

cdr3_nt: TGTGCCAGCAGCTTAGAGGGAAGGCAGGGCTATAGCAATCAGCCCCAGCATTTT
cdr3_aa: CASSLEGRQGYSNQPQHF
j_call: TRBJ1-5
v_call: TRBV7-8
d_call: .

cdr3_nt: TGTGCCAGCAGACGCGCGGGACAGGGGGACCAAGAGACCCAGTACTTC
cdr3_aa: CASRRAGQGDQETQYF
j_call: TRBJ2-5
v_call: TRBV7-2
d_call: TRBD1